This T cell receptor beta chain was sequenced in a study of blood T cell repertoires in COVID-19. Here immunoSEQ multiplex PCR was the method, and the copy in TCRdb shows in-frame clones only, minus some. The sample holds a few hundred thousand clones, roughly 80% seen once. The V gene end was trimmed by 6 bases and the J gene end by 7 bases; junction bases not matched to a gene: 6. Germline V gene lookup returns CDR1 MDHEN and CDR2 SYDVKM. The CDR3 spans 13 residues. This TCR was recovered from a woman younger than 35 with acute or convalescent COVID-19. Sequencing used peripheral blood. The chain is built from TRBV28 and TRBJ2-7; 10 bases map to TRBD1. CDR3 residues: CASRRDRGREQYF. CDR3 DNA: TGTGCCAGCAGACGTGACAGGGGGCGTGAGCAGTACTTC.